This TCR beta chain was documented in a study of blood T cell repertoires in COVID-19. Overall study: Sites in the United States, Italy and Spain provided acute and convalescent COVID-19 samples. Sample material is recorded as cDNA or gDNA derived from T cells, B-cell-depleted T cells, or PBMCs.

The V segment lost 3 bases and the J segment 9 bases; nucleotides outside the gene matches: 7. Per the germline V gene, CDR1 is SGHTA and CDR2 is FQGNSA. This CDR3 has 15 amino acids. TCRdb's copy holds only in-frame clones and misses some; the assay was immunoSEQ multiplex PCR. The table records 310,000 or so clones, roughly nine tenths of them present only once. This sequence joins TRBV7-2 and TRBJ2-1; 11 nucleotides line up with TRBD2. Material: peripheral blood. The TCR originated in a man younger than 30 who had recovered from COVID-19. CDR3 protein: CASSFASGGLGEQFF. The CDR3 nucleotides read TGTGCCAGCAGCTTTGCTAGCGGGGGGTTGGGTGAGCAGTTCTTC. The full variable domain, in which reference TRBV7-2 and TRBJ2-1 provide the parts outside the CDR3, is GAGVSQSPSNKVTEKGKDVELRCDPISGHTALYWYRQSLGQGLEFLIYFQGNSAPDKSGLPSDRFSAERTGGSVSTLTIQRTQQEDSAVYLCASSFASGGLGEQFFGPGTRLTVL.